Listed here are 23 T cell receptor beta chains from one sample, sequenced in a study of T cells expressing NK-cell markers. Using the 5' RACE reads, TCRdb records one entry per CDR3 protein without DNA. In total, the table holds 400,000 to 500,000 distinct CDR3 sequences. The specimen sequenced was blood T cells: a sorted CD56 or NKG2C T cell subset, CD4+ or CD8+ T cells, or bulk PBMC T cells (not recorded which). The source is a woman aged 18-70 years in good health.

CDR3 protein: CASSAYWRKADRTFNEQFF. The chain uses TRBV21-1 and TRBJ2-1; the TRBD2 assignment by TCRdb is unverifiable without DNA. TRBV21-1 is a known pseudogene. The CDR3 covers 19 residues.

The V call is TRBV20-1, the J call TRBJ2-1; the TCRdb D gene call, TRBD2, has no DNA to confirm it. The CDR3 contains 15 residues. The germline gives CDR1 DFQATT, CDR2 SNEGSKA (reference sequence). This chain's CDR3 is CSARDGTSGNNEQFF.

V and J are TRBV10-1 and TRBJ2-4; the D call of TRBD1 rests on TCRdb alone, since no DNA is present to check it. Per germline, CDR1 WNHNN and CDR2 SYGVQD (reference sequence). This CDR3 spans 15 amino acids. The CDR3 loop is CASSEAGEAKNIQYF.

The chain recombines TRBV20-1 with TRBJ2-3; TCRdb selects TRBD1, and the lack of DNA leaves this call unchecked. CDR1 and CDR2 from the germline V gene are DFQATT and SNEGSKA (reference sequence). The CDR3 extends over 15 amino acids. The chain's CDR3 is CSARRQQMGTDTQYF.

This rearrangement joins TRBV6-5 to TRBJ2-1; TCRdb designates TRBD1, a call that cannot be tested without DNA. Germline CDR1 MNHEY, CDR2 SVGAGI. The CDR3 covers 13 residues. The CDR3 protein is CASSYPGDNEQFF.

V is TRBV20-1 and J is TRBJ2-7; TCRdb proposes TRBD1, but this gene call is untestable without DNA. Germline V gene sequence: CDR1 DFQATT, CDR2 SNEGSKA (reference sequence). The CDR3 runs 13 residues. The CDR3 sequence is CSARTGIEGEQYF.

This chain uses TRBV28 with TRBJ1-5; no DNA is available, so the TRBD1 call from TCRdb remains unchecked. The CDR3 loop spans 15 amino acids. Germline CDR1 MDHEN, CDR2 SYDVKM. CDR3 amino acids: CASSKTGYGNQPQHF.

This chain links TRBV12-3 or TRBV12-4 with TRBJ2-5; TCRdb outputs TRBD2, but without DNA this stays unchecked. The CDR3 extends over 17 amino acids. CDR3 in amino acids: CASSPFYIAGGRETQYF.

This CDR3 reads CASSLEGRFVTGTEAFF. The chain uses TRBV5-1 and TRBJ1-1. Germline CDR1 reads SGHRS; CDR2 reads YFSETQ. The CDR3 contains 17 residues.

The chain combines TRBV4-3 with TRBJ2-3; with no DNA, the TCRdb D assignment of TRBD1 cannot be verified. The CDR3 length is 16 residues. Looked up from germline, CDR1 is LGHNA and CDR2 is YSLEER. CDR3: CASSQDSRTGTDTQYF.

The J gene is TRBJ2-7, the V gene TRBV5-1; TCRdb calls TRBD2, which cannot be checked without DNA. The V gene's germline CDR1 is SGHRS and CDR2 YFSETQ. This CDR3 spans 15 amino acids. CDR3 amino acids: CASSLSQGLAYEQYF. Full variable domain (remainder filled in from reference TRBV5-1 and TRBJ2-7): KAGVTQTPRYLIKTRGQQVTLSCSPISGHRSVSWYQQTPGQGLQFLFEYFSETQRNKGNFPGRFSGRQFSNSRSEMNVSTLELGDSALYLCASSLSQGLAYEQYFGPGTRLTVT.

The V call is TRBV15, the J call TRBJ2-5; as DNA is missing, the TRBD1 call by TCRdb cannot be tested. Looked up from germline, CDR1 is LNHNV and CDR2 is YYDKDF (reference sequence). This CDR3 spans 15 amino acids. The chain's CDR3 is CATSRDWRQGETQYF. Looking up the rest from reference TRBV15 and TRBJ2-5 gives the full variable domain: DAMVIQNPRYQVTQFGKPVTLSCSQTLNHNVMYWYQQKSSQAPKLLFHYYDKDFNNEADTPDNFQSRRPNTSFCFLDIRSPGLGDTAMYLCATSRDWRQGETQYFGPGTRLLVL.

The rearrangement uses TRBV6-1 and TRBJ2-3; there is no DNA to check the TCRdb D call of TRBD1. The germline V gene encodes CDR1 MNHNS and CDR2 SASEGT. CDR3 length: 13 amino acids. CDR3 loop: CASRRDLTDTQYF.

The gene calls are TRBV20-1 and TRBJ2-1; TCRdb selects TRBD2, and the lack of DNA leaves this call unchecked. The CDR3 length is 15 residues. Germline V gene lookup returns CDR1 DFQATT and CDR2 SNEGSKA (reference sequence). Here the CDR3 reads CSASLGTSAYNEQFF.

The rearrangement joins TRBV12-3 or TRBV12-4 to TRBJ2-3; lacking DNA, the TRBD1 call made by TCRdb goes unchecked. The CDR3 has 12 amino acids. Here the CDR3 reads CASSFGGGTQYF.

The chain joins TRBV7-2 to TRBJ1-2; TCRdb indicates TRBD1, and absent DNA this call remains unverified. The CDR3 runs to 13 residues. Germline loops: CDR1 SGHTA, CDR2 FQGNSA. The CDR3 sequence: CASSSYRVGGYTF.

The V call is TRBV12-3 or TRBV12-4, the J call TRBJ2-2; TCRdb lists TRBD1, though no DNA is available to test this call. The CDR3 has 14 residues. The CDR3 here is CASSSSRGTGELFF.

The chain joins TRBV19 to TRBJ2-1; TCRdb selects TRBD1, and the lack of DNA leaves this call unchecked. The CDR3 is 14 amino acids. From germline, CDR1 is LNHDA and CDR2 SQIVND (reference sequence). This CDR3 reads CASSISAGVDEQFF.

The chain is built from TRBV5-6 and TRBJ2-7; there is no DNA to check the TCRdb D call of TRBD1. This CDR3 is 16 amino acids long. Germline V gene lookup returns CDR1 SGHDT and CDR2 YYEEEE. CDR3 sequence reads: CASRLRRDQLSYEQYF. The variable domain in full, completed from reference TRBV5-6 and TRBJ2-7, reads DAGVTQSPTHLIKTRGQQVTLRCSPKSGHDTVSWYQQALGQGPQFIFQYYEEEERQRGNFPDRFSGHQFPNYSSELNVNALLLGDSALYLCASRLRRDQLSYEQYFGPGTRLTVT.

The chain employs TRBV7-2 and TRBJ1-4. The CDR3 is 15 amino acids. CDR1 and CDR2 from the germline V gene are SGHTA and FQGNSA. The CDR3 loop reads CASSLSQATNEKLFF.

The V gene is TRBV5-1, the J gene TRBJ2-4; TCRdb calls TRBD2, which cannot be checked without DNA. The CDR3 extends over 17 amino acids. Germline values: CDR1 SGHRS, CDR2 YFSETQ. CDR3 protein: CASSLGASGGQKNIQYF.

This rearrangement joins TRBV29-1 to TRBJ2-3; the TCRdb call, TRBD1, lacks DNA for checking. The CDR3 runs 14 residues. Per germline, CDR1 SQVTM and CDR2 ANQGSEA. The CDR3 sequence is CSVGGQGGADTQYF.

This CDR3 reads CASRAVGQFTDTQYF. This chain links TRBV6-1 with TRBJ2-3; TCRdb's assignment of TRBD1 cannot be checked, as there is no DNA. The CDR3 sequence is 15 residues long. Germline CDR1 reads MNHNS; CDR2 reads SASEGT.